These T cell receptor beta chains were read from a single sample in a study of blood T cell repertoires in COVID-19. Sequencing used immunoSEQ multiplex PCR; TCRdb keeps in-frame clones, though not all of them. This table has about 140,000 clones, 84% appearing once. Sequences were obtained from PBMCs or T cells enriched from blood (not recorded which). These receptors were collected from a man aged 35 to 55 with acute COVID-19. The CDR3 runs from the conserved cysteine through the conserved F or W. A D gene is named only where the DNA matches it firmly. Clone size is shown for a subset of rows, as once, few, many or a class of expanded clone.

clone_size j_call d_call v_call cdr3_aa cdr3_nt
. TRBJ2-1 . TRBV4-1 CASSQVPGSPVDNEQFF TGCGCCAGCAGCCAAGTCCCCGGGAGCCCCGTTGACAATGAGCAGTTCTTC
. TRBJ1-1 TRBD1 TRBV10-3 CAIRSGDRGHTEAFF TGTGCCATCAGAAGCGGGGACAGGGGCCACACTGAAGCTTTCTTT
. TRBJ2-2 TRBD2 TRBV5-4 CASSLVSGVVNTGELFF TGTGCCAGCAGCTTGGTTAGCGGGGTAGTGAACACCGGGGAGCTGTTTTTT
. TRBJ2-2 . TRBV18 CASSPTGGDTGELFF TGTGCCAGCTCACCTACCGGAGGGGACACCGGGGAGCTGTTTTTT
. TRBJ1-1 . TRBV7-9 CASSLSTGEAFF TGTGCCAGCAGCTTATCTACAGGCGAAGCTTTCTTT
. TRBJ1-2 . TRBV12-3/TRBV12-4 CASSRTAYGYTF TGTGCCAGCAGCCGGACAGCCTATGGCTACACCTTC
. TRBJ2-7 TRBD2 TRBV18 CASSPSTSGIGVSYEQYF TGTGCCAGCTCACCGTCGACTAGCGGGATAGGAGTATCCTACGAGCAGTACTTC
. TRBJ2-3 TRBD2 TRBV5-5 CASSPGGGNTDTQYF TGTGCCAGCAGCCCGGGCGGGGGGAACACAGATACGCAGTATTTT
few TRBJ2-4 TRBD1 TRBV5-6 CASSFSGTEDIQYF TGTGCCAGCAGCTTTTCCGGGACAGAGGACATTCAGTACTTC
once TRBJ2-3 . TRBV24-1 CATSDLRDASRTQYF TGTGCCACCAGTGATTTGCGGGATGCCTCTAGGACGCAGTATTTT
. TRBJ1-1 TRBD1 TRBV7-6 CASSLVRRTGRSTEAFF TGTGCCAGCAGCTTAGTTAGGCGGACAGGGAGGAGCACTGAAGCTTTCTTT
. TRBJ2-1 . TRBV5-1 CASSSIRMGSEQFF TGCGCCAGCAGCTCAATCCGGATGGGGAGTGAGCAGTTCTTC
. TRBJ2-2 TRBD1 TRBV2 CASSETGGTGELFF TGTGCCAGCAGTGAAACAGGGGGCACCGGGGAGCTGTTTTTT